One sample yielded the 27 T cell receptor beta chains listed below, sequenced in a study of identical twins. A single record per CDR3 protein comes from TCRdb applying MiXCR to the 5' RACE reads. The sample lists 350,000 to 400,000 distinct CDR3 sequences; 9% to 10% were seen once. Material for sequencing was naive T cells sorted from blood. These receptors originate from a woman aged 45-65 years in good health.

This clonotype was observed a handful of times. The chain has TRBV7-8 and TRBJ2-1; no definite D call. The CDR3 totals 14 residues. The V end lost 5 bases, the J end lost 7 bases, and 15 bases lay between the germline ends. Germline V gives CDR1 SGHVS, CDR2 FQNEAQ. CDR3 region: CASSTTRVVNEQFF. As DNA, the CDR3 is TGTGCCAGCAGCACGACGCGAGTGGTTAATGAGCAGTTCTTC. Full variable domain (rest looked up from reference TRBV7-8 and TRBJ2-1): GAGVSQSPRYKVAKRGQDVALRCDPISGHVSLFWYQQALGQGPEFLTYFQNEAQLDKSGLPSDRFFAERPEGSVSTLKIQRTQQEDSAVYLCASSTTRVVNEQFFGPGTRLTVL.

This clonotype was counted between two and nine times. This rearrangement joins TRBV6-1 to TRBJ2-1, with D uncertain. Deletions cut 2 bases from V and 9 bases from J, with 8 bases between. The CDR3 spans 12 residues. The germline V gene encodes CDR1 MNHNS and CDR2 SASEGT. CDR3 sequence: CASSELVTEQFF. The CDR3 DNA follows: TGTGCCAGCAGTGAACTGGTTACTGAGCAGTTCTTC.

This clonotype was detected only a few times. The CDR3 coding sequence is TGTGCCAGCAGCTTGTTTGGGCAGGGGGCGGTCCAAATGAACACTGAAGCTTTCTTT. Its translation: CASSLFGQGAVQMNTEAFF. The V and J genes are TRBV7-6 and TRBJ1-1; 8 nucleotides align to TRBD1. V shed 3 bases and J 0 bases; nucleotides not matched to a gene: 15. Per germline, CDR1 SGHVS and CDR2 FNYEAQ. This CDR3 is 19 amino acids long.

This clonotype was detected only a few times. J is TRBJ2-2 and V is TRBV29-1; 7 nucleotides align to TRBD1. The V and J ends lost 6 bases and 1 base, in that order; junction bases with no gene match: 2. CDR1 is SQVTM, CDR2 ANQGSEA, per germline. The CDR3 runs 13 residues. CDR3 in amino acids: CSVGQKNTGELFF. The CDR3 DNA follows: TGCAGCGTGGGACAGAAGAACACCGGGGAGCTGTTTTTT.

Many counts were recorded for this clonotype. The V gene is TRBV6-4, the J gene TRBJ2-1; D remains unclear. Germline V lookup: CDR1 MRHNA, CDR2 SNTAGT. The V and J ends lost 3 bases and 6 bases respectively, with 9 bases between them. CDR3 length equals 13 residues. In DNA, the CDR3 is TGTGCCAGCAGTGAAACAAGCGTCAATGAGCAGTTCTTC. Protein sequence: CASSETSVNEQFF.

This clonotype was picked up a small number of times. The rearrangement links TRBV5-1 to TRBJ2-7, with D possibly being TRBD1 or TRBD2 (5 bases each). The germline V gene has CDR1 SGHRS and CDR2 YFSETQ. The CDR3 is 13 amino acids. V lost 2 bases, J lost 5 bases, and 11 bases lay in between. The CDR3 sequence: CASSFEGLHEQYV. CDR3 coding DNA: TGCGCCAGCAGCTTCGAGGGGTTGCACGAGCAGTACGTC.

In this sample, this clonotype turned up a few times. This sequence joins TRBV3-1 and TRBJ1-1; TRBD1 aligns across 7 bases. CDR1 LGHDT and CDR2 YNNKEL come from the germline V gene (reference sequence). The V gene end was trimmed by 6 bases and the J gene end by 3 bases; junction bases not matched to a gene: 7. This CDR3 comprises 14 residues. DNA for the CDR3: TGTGCCAGCAGGTTCACCCAGGGGGACACTGAAGCTTTCTTT. Translated, it gives CASRFTQGDTEAFF.

This chain links TRBV20-1 with TRBJ1-3; TRBD1 might be the D (5 bases). This CDR3 spans 14 amino acids. Trimming removed 0 bases at V and 8 bases at J, with 14 bases between. CDR1 and CDR2 (germline): DFQATT, SNEGSKA (reference sequence). The CDR3 DNA follows: TGCAGTGCTAGAGATCTCTCCCAGGGAGACACCATATATTTT. It codes for CSARDLSQGDTIYF.

This sequence joins TRBV5-1 and TRBJ2-2; 9 bases match TRBD1. Germline-derived CDR1 and CDR2 are SGHRS and YFSETQ. J was trimmed by 7 bases and V by 4 bases; bases with no gene match: 5. This CDR3 region has 14 residues. The CDR3 region has the DNA TGCGCCAGCAGCGGCGGGACAGGGCTCGGGGAGCTGTTTTTT. This encodes CASSGGTGLGELFF.

A few counts support this clonotype. This sequence joins TRBV29-1 and TRBJ2-2, with D hard to call. This CDR3 contains 13 residues. With 7 bases removed from V and 0 bases from J, the gap between germline ends came to 9 bases. Germline assignment: CDR1 SQVTM and CDR2 ANQGSEA. The chain's CDR3 is CSAGFPNTGELFF. DNA of the CDR3: TGCAGCGCCGGCTTCCCGAACACCGGGGAGCTGTTTTTT.

The rearrangement links TRBV20-1 to TRBJ2-3; 11 nucleotides agree with TRBD1. Germline loops: CDR1 DFQATT, CDR2 SNEGSKA (reference sequence). This CDR3 has 14 amino acids. Unmatched junction bases numbered 7, after V lost 7 bases and J lost 4 bases. The CDR3 nucleotides read TGCAGTGGCCAGGACAGGGGGCGCGCAGATACGCAGTATTTT. Protein: CSGQDRGRADTQYF.

This clonotype came up many times. The chain carries TRBV11-2 and TRBJ2-1; D possibly uses TRBD1 or TRBD2 (5 bases each). In germline, CDR1 is SGHAT, CDR2 FQNNGV. The CDR3 has 16 amino acids. V gave up 1 base and J gave up 8 bases, with 18 bases separating them. CDR3 in amino acids: CASSLVGAGSSHEQFF. The CDR3 region has the DNA TGTGCCAGCAGCTTAGTAGGGGCGGGTTCCTCCCATGAGCAGTTCTTC. The full variable domain, in which reference TRBV11-2 and TRBJ2-1 provide the parts outside the CDR3, is EAGVAQSPRYKIIEKRQSVAFWCNPISGHATLYWYQQILGQGPKLLIQFQNNGVVDDSQLPKDRFSAERLKGVDSTLKIQPAKLEDSAVYLCASSLVGAGSSHEQFFGPGTRLTVL.

This chain joins TRBV12-3 or TRBV12-4 and TRBJ2-4; the D call may be TRBD1 or TRBD2 (5 bases each). The CDR3 contains 17 residues. V was shortened by 4 bases and J by 0 bases, with 16 bases between the two germline ends. CDR3 in amino acids: CASSSLGPDLAKNIQYF. The CDR3 bases are TGTGCCAGCAGTTCCCTGGGACCGGACCTAGCCAAAAACATTCAGTACTTC.

This clonotype was counted many times. The chain combines TRBV2 with TRBJ2-1; the match to TRBD2 covers 9 bases. Germline V gene data show CDR1 as SNHLY and CDR2 as FYNNEI. Trimming took 11 bases from V and 5 from J; bases not matched to a gene: 10. The CDR3 length is 14 residues. For the CDR3, the DNA is TGTGCCGGCCTGGGGCTAGCGGGGAACAATGAGCAGTTCTTC. Its protein product is CAGLGLAGNNEQFF.

The chain employs TRBV2 and TRBJ1-3, with TRBD1 matching over 7 bases. The germline V gene has CDR1 SNHLY and CDR2 FYNNEI. The V gene end was trimmed by 8 bases and the J gene end by 2 bases; junction bases not matched to a gene: 9. This CDR3 is 15 amino acids long. CDR3 loop: CASLRDRQPGNTIYF. The CDR3 DNA is TGTGCCAGCCTAAGGGACAGACAACCTGGAAACACCATATATTTT.

CDR3 DNA: TGCAGTGCTAGAGATCTGGGCAGGTGGGATGAAAAACTGTTTTTT. It is translated as CSARDLGRWDEKLFF. The rearrangement links TRBV20-1 to TRBJ1-4; no clear D gene. Looked up from germline, CDR1 is DFQATT and CDR2 is SNEGSKA (reference sequence). The CDR3 covers 15 residues. V lost 0 bases and J 6 bases, leaving 14 bases between the germline ends.

In this sample, this clonotype turned up a few times. The V gene is TRBV4-1, the J gene TRBJ2-7; the D is unclear. Trimming removed 0 bases from V and 7 bases from J, with 10 bases in between. The length of the CDR3 is 13 residues. The germline V gene encodes CDR1 MGHRA and CDR2 YSYEKL. This chain's CDR3 is CASSQDNNMEQYV. The CDR3 DNA reads TGCGCCAGCAGCCAAGATAATAATATGGAGCAGTACGTC.

This clonotype was picked up a small number of times. V usage is TRBV20-1 and J usage is TRBJ2-7; D gene ambiguous. The CDR3 totals 14 residues. Germline values: CDR1 DFQATT, CDR2 SNEGSKA (reference sequence). Trimming cost V 0 bases and J 5 bases, with 14 bases left between them. The CDR3 reads CSARDEVLVHEQYF. The CDR3 nucleotides read TGCAGTGCTAGAGATGAGGTCCTGGTCCACGAGCAGTACTTC.

The J gene is TRBJ2-1, the V gene TRBV10-3; TRBD1 matches at 7 bases. The CDR3 totals 15 residues. Per germline, CDR1 ENHRY and CDR2 SYGVKD. With V trimmed by 6 bases and J by 4 bases, 9 bases remained unmatched. The DNA for the CDR3 is TGTGCCATCAGACAGGGGAGAGTGCAATACAATGAGCAGTTCTTC. This gives the protein CAIRQGRVQYNEQFF.

This clonotype was observed at least ten times. The chain joins TRBV10-3 to TRBJ2-6; 10 bases map to TRBD1. V was pared by 6 bases and J by 4 bases, with 9 bases of the junction left unmatched. The CDR3 runs 17 residues. CDR1 is ENHRY and CDR2 is SYGVKD in the germline V gene. The CDR3 is CAIRRTGGLDGANVLTF. As DNA, the CDR3 is TGTGCCATCAGGAGGACAGGGGGATTGGACGGGGCCAACGTCCTGACTTTC.

V is TRBV21-1 and J is TRBJ2-7; the table's D gene call, TRBD1, was not cross checked with the DNA. TRBV21-1 is a pseudogene. The CDR3 sequence is 13 residues long. CDR3 bases: TGTGCCAGCAGAATCCGGGGTGCTTACGAGCAGTACGTC. This encodes CASRIRGAYEQYV.

In nucleotides, the CDR3 is TGCAGTGCTTTCGGGACCCTAGGAAGCTACGAGCAGTACTTC. Its translation is CSAFGTLGSYEQYF. The chain couples TRBV20-1 to TRBJ2-7; D may correspond to TRBD1 or TRBD2 (5 bases each). Germline-derived CDR1 and CDR2 are DFQATT and SNEGSKA (reference sequence). The CDR3 runs 14 residues. Trimming removed 5 bases from V and 3 bases from J, with 17 bases in between.

This clonotype was seen a few times. CDR3 in amino acids: CASSQSEETQYF. CDR3 DNA sequence: TGTGCCAGCAGCCAAAGCGAGGAGACCCAGTACTTC. This rearrangement joins TRBV3-1 to TRBJ2-5; no clear D. CDR1 and CDR2 from the germline V gene are LGHDT and YNNKEL (reference sequence). V was shortened by 2 bases and J by 5 bases, with 6 bases between the two germline ends. The CDR3 has 12 amino acids.

The rearrangement links TRBV30 to TRBJ2-4, with D maybe TRBD2 (6 bases). CDR3 length: 12 residues. V was pared by 4 bases and J by 6 bases, with 10 bases between. In germline, CDR1 is GTSNPN, CDR2 SVGIG (reference sequence). CDR3 in DNA: TGTGCCTGGAATCAGGAGGGAAACATTCAGTACTTC. Protein product: CAWNQEGNIQYF.

This clonotype was counted at least ten times. The rearrangement joins TRBV29-1 to TRBJ2-5, with a weak D call TRBD1 (6 bases). Per germline, CDR1 SQVTM and CDR2 ANQGSEA. V was pared by 6 bases and J by 4 bases, with 27 bases between. This CDR3 region has 17 residues. This chain's CDR3 is CSVPTPTGTRTAETQYF. The CDR3 DNA sequence: TGCAGCGTCCCCACCCCCACCGGGACAAGGACGGCAGAGACCCAGTACTTC.

This clonotype was counted many times. The CDR3 protein is CASSGNTDTQYF. CDR3 nucleotides: TGTGCCAGCAGCGGCAATACAGATACGCAGTATTTT. The genes are TRBV7-2 and TRBJ2-3; D gene uncertain. With 5 bases removed from V and 3 bases from J, the gap between germline ends came to 6 bases. CDR3 length: 12 residues. Germline CDR1 reads SGHTA; CDR2 reads FQGNSA.

This clonotype came up a few times. The rearrangement joins TRBV3-1 to TRBJ2-3; TRBD2 matches 9 bases. The J segment lost 3 bases and the V segment lost 5 bases, leaving 3 bases of the junction unmatched. The CDR3 spans 14 residues. Looked up from germline, CDR1 is LGHDT and CDR2 is YNNKEL (reference sequence). This CDR3 reads CASSDSGSTDTQYF. CDR3 nucleotides: TGTGCCAGCAGCGATAGCGGGAGTACAGATACGCAGTATTTT.